This is a list of T cell receptor beta chains from one sample in a study of PD-1 blockade in mismatch repair-deficient tumors. The method was immunoSEQ multiplex PCR; TCRdb's version includes in-frame clones alone and lacks a portion of them. The data hold about 14,000 clones, with roughly 86% observed a single time. Their antigens remain unidentified. Sequenced material: cells cultured in vitro, taken from a patient treated with pembrolizumab. These receptors were taken from an adult with mismatch repair-deficient cancer. Both conserved end residues are part of each CDR3. The D gene is left open where the match is weak. Rows may omit the clone size; those that give it use once, few, many or a size class.

>-|TRBJ2-2|17|-|TRBV27
TGTGCCAGCAGTTCCGAGTCGGGACTGTACAACACCGGGGAGCTGTTTTTT
CASSSESGLYNTGELFF
>-|TRBJ1-1|15|-|TRBV5-8
TGTGCCAGCAGCCCCCAGGGCTCAGGAGACACTGAAGCTTTCTTT
CASSPQGSGDTEAFF
>-|TRBJ1-6|13|-|TRBV30
TGTGCCTGGAATAAGGGACATAATTCACCCCTCCACTTT
CAWNKGHNSPLHF
>-|TRBJ2-1|14|-|TRBV29-1
TGCAGCGTTGAGGCCGGGAGCCCTTACAATGAGCAGTTCTTC
CSVEAGSPYNEQFF
>-|TRBJ2-1|16|TRBD2|TRBV10-1
TGCGCCAGCAGGGTTAGCGGGAGGGCCCCCTACAATGAGCAGTTCTTC
CASRVSGRAPYNEQFF
>-|TRBJ2-2|16|TRBD2|TRBV7-2
TGTGCCAGCAGCTTCCTAGCGGGAGAGGGCACCGGGGAGCTGTTTTTT
CASSFLAGEGTGELFF
>-|TRBJ1-3|15|-|TRBV7-8
TGTGCCAGCAGCTTAAACTCCCTCTCTGGAAACACCATATATTTT
CASSLNSLSGNTIYF
>-|TRBJ2-3|12|-|TRBV11-1
TGTGCCAGCAGCCGAGGCCCAGATACGCAGTATTTT
CASSRGPDTQYF
>-|TRBJ1-5|16|-|TRBV28
TGTGCCAGCAGTCTCCAAATAACCCCTAGCAATCAGCCCCAGCATTTT
CASSLQITPSNQPQHF
>-|TRBJ2-3|15|-|TRBV7-9
TGTGCCAGCAGCTTCCGACAGGCCAGCACAGATACGCAGTATTTT
CASSFRQASTDTQYF
>-|TRBJ1-2|14|-|TRBV6-5
TGTGCCAGCAGTTATAGGTCAGATAACTATGGCTACACCTTC
CASSYRSDNYGYTF
>-|TRBJ2-5|16|-|TRBV5-1
TGCGCCAGCAGCTCGCTGGTGGGAGGGACACAAGAGACCCAGTACTTC
CASSSLVGGTQETQYF
>-|TRBJ2-1|13|-|TRBV4-1
TGCGCCAGCAGCTCACAGGGTCGGCATGAGCAGTTCTTC
CASSSQGRHEQFF
>few|TRBJ2-1|14|-|TRBV7-3
TGTGCCAGCAGCCCGCGGACTTCCTACAATGAGCAGTTCTTC
CASSPRTSYNEQFF
>-|TRBJ2-3|16|TRBD2|TRBV2
TGTGCCAGCAGAGGGGGACTAGCTCGGGGCACAGATACGCAGTATTTT
CASRGGLARGTDTQYF
>once|TRBJ2-1|14|TRBD2|TRBV28
TGTGCCAGCAGTTTGGGTGGGACTAGTATAAAACAGTTCTTC
CASSLGGTSIKQFF
>-|TRBJ2-1|15|-|TRBV9
TGTGCCAGCAGCGGGGACCCTTTGAGAACCAATGAGCAGTTCTTC
CASSGDPLRTNEQFF
>-|TRBJ2-5|17|-|TRBV12-5
TGTGCTAGTGGTTTGGTACTCGGCAGAGGGTACCAAGAGACCCAGTACTTC
CASGLVLGRGYQETQYF
>-|TRBJ1-1|11|-|TRBV30
TGTGCCTGGAGTGTACTTTCTGAAGCTTTCTTT
CAWSVLSEAFF
>-|TRBJ2-5|13|-|TRBV5-6
TGTGCCAGCAGCTGGGCCTCAGGAGAGACCCAGTACTTC
CASSWASGETQYF
>-|TRBJ2-7|15|-|TRBV6-1
TGTGCCAGCAGTGTCACCTGGGGAGGAACCTACGAGCAGTACTTC
CASSVTWGGTYEQYF
>-|TRBJ2-7|16|TRBD2|TRBV5-3
TGTGCCAGAAGCTCCAGCCCGGGACTAGATCACTACGAGCAGTACTTC
CARSSSPGLDHYEQYF
>-|TRBJ2-7|13|-|TRBV28
TGTGCCAGCAGTTTGACAGGAAACTACGAGCAGTACTTC
CASSLTGNYEQYF
>-|TRBJ1-1|11|-|TRBV27
TGTGCCAGTACCAGTCGGACTGAAGCTTTCTTT
CASTSRTEAFF
>-|TRBJ2-7|13|-|TRBV6-5
TGTGCCAGCAGTAATGGACTCACCTACGAGCAGTACTTC
CASSNGLTYEQYF
>-|TRBJ2-2|12|-|TRBV6-5
TGTGCCAGCAGTTATTTTCCCGGGGAGCTGTTTTTT
CASSYFPGELFF
>large|TRBJ2-5|12|-|TRBV29-1
TGCAGCGCTGACTGGTCACAAGAGACCCAGTACTTC
CSADWSQETQYF
>-|TRBJ2-2|14|-|TRBV14
TGTGCCAGCAGCCAACCCGGGACCGGAGGGGAGCTGTTTTTT
CASSQPGTGGELFF
>once|TRBJ1-5|16|-|TRBV15
TGTGCCACCAGCAGGAGAACAGGGACCCGCAATCAGCCCCAGCATTTT
CATSRRTGTRNQPQHF
>-|TRBJ2-7|15|TRBD2|TRBV7-7
TGTGCCAGCAGCTCGGGACTAGCGGGCTACTACGAGCAGTACTTC
CASSSGLAGYYEQYF
>-|TRBJ1-2|19|TRBD1|TRBV30
TGTGCCTGGAGTGAACGGCTGGGACAGCGACCAATATGGGGTTATGGCTACACCTTC
CAWSERLGQRPIWGYGYTF
>-|TRBJ2-3|19|TRBD2|TRBV28
TGTGCCAGCAGCTTGTCCCTGTCCGCGGGAGGTTCTAGCACAGATACGCAGTATTTT
CASSLSLSAGGSSTDTQYF
>-|TRBJ2-7|16|TRBD2|TRBV28
TGTGCCAGCCGACTCCCTTCTAGCGGGAGCTCCTACGAGCAGTACTTC
CASRLPSSGSSYEQYF
>-|TRBJ1-1|16|-|TRBV28
TGTGCCAGCAGTTTAGGGGACGGGGGGACGGCCACTGAAGCTTTCTTT
CASSLGDGGTATEAFF
>-|TRBJ2-3|15|-|TRBV7-2
TGTGCCAGCAGCTTAGTTGGCTACGGCACAGATACGCAGTATTTT
CASSLVGYGTDTQYF
>once|TRBJ1-3|16|-|TRBV28
TGTGCCAGCAGTTTATCGACGCAGATCTCTGGAAACACCATATATTTT
CASSLSTQISGNTIYF
>-|TRBJ2-7|15|-|TRBV5-8
TGTGCCAGCAGCCCCCTCCCGGGACGGAACTACGAGCAGTACTTC
CASSPLPGRNYEQYF
>-|TRBJ2-7|14|-|TRBV11-3
TGTGCCAGCAGCTTAAGCATCAGCTCCTACGAGCAGTACTTC
CASSLSISSYEQYF
>-|TRBJ2-3|10|-|TRBV19
TGTGCCAGTAGTTTTGATACGCAGTATTTT
CASSFDTQYF